This TCR beta chain was observed in a study of T-cell memory formation after mild COVID-19. TCRdb used MiXCR to reprocess the 5' RACE reads, holding one entry per CDR3 protein. The table lists roughly 110,000 distinct CDR3 sequences, 9.5% to 15% of them singletons, with roughly 27% in the top ten. This clonotype was seen a handful of times. The CDR3 has 15 residues. With V trimmed by 4 bases and J by 3 bases, 7 bases remained unmatched. The chain is built from TRBV12-3 or TRBV12-4 and TRBJ2-7, with 9 bases aligning to TRBD1. The sample comprised PBMCs or a T cell subset sorted from them (not recorded which). This TCR came from an adult woman who had mild COVID-19 (a few samples of this study predate the infection). Cell type and time point are not known. CDR3 region: CASSSPTGGYYEQYF. CDR3 DNA sequence: TGTGCCAGCAGTTCCCCGACAGGGGGTTACTACGAGCAGTACTTC.